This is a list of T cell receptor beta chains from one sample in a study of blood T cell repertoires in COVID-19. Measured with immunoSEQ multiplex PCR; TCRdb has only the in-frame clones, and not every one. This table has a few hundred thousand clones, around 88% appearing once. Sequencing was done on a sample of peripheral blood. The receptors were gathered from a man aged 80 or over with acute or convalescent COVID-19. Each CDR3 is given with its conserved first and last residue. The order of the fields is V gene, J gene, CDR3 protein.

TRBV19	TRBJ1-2	CASSQPPSTGRGGYTF
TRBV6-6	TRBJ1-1	CASSSLGDILNTEAFF
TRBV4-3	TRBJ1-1	CASSLREGAVGTEAFF
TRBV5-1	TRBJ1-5	CASSLSGQDNQPQHF
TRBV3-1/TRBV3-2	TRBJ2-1	CASSQVYGGAIYNEQFF
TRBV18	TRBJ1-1	CASSPEGPNTEAFF
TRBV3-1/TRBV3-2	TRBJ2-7	CASSQGPGTEQYF
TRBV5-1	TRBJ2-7	CASSLTESNRRSSYEQYF
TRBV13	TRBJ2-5	CASSGGLAEQGETQYF
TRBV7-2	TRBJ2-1	CASRKAGDRVEQFF
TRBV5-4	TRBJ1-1	CASSLGAGTWKGGTEAFF
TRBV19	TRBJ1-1	CASSIIPGSGTEAFF
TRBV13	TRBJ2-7	CASSLGSSGPYEQYF
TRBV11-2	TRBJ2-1	CASSLGVTSGSYNEQFF
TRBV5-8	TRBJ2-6	CASSSRTVSSRPGANVLTF
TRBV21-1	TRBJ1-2	CASSKQGGGIYGYTF
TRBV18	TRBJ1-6	CASSPAGQNYNSPLHF
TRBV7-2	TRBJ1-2	CASSFSDGLYGYTF
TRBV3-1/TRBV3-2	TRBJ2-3	CASSLGLATDTQYF
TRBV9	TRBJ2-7	CASSMTSGSNEQYF
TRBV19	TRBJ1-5	CASSTRRDSNQPQHF
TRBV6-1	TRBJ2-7	CASSEAGATYEQYF
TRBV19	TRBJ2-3	CASSPRRVMDTQYF
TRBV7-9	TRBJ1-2	CASSLAIGGLDGYTF
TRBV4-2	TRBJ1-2	CASSQAPGSPSIGYTF
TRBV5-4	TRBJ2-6	CASSPAGTRSSGANVLTF
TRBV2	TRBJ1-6	CASSEARGGYNSPLHF
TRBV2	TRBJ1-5	CASRSGFSNQPQHF
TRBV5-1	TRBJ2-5	CASSRAATGGQETQYF
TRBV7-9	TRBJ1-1	CASSGQTGTAEAFF
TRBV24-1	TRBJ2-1	CATSDNPQTGSYNEQFF
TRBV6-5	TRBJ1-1	CASTDQRELNTEAFF
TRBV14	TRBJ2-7	CASSQDYYRGYEQYF
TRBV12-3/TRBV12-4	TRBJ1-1	CATRVRDTEAFF
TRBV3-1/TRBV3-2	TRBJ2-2	CASSQVSAGTGELFF
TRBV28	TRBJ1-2	CASRKQGARGYTF